This T cell receptor beta chain appears in the sequencing data of a study of T cells after yellow fever vaccination (dated by TCRdb to between 2018 and 2020). Notes on the research overall: The SMART-Seq v4 Ultra Low Input RNA kit was used to prepare libraries from fractions with low cell numbers. Bulk TCR alpha and beta repertoires were sequenced longitudinally to track T-cell clones before and after primary and booster YFV17D yellow fever vaccination. Two healthy male donors, one aged 18 to 30 and one aged 30 to 40 years, made up the cohort. Blood was collected at multiple timepoints before and after primary and secondary immunization, and bulk PBMC replicates and cell subsets were isolated. Beyond this particular receptor, the publication reports: After the booster, most of the clones that had expanded following primary vaccination were detected again (approximately 95% of CD4 and around 90% of CD8), which suggests that memory was broadly maintained. The secondary T-cell response was weaker than the primary response but faster, peaking on day 5 instead of day 15. Because only two donors were included in the study, the extent to which the findings can be generalized is limited. FACS-sorted repertoires could contain abundant contaminating clonotypes from the bulk population, so computational filtering was required. A small share of clonotypes occurred in both CD4 and CD8 compartments, likely arising from convergent recombination.

The label giving this sample's treatment or condition can be read as: live attenuated yellow fever vaccine strain. A standard Ficoll-Paque protocol was used to isolate PBMCs from peripheral blood. Dynabeads CD4 and CD8 positive selection kits were used to isolate CD4 and CD8 T-cell fractions. TriZol was used to extract RNA from bulk PBMCs, from CD4 and CD8 fractions, and from dextramer-positive and dextramer-negative fractions. The germline ends are 9 bases apart after V is trimmed by 2 bases and J by 7 bases. The germline V gene (reference sequence) supplies CDR1 SGHNT and CDR2 YYREEE. Reading from cysteine to phenylalanine, the CDR3 counts 12 amino acids. Only the CDR3 region is kept as DNA, spanning 36 bases read in frame from base 1. Sequencing used an Illumina NovaSeq 6000. TCR cDNA was synthesized by 5'RACE template switching, which introduced a universal primer site and unique molecular identifiers. Priming for cDNA synthesis came from both the TCR alpha and TCR beta constant segments. Two PCR steps were used to amplify libraries, with sample barcodes and sequencing adapters being added in the second step. Sequencing of the libraries was done on either Illumina HiSeq 2500 (2x100 bp) or NovaSeq (2x150 bp). The paper's data handling went like this. Demultiplexing of reads and collapsing into UMI consensus sequences were performed with MIGEC, and V(D)J alignment was carried out with MiXCR. Using edgeR on replicate PBMC samples, clonotypes were called vaccine-responding if FDR was below 0.01 and the log2 fold change was above 5 up to day 15. Each bulk clonotype received a CD4 or CD8 identity based on whether the sequenced CD4 or CD8 repertoire contained that clonotype at higher abundance. Starting from the raw public reads, TCRdb applied fastp trimming at Q25, assembled clones with MiXCR and retained in-frame beta chains. Duplicate CDR3 protein sequences are folded into a single record with the most common DNA and genes. V and J calls and clone size were set by TCRdb, not the authors. Across this sample there are around 100,000 distinct CDR3 sequences, with around 5.8% seen only once. The ten largest clonotypes hold about two fifths of the sample.

In regard to this clonotype: No cognate antigen has been identified for it. Base qualities were left out, and no much larger clone turns up one base away.

The material sequenced was CD8+ T cells sorted from PBMCs, taken 10 days after the yellow fever booster vaccination. The chain couples TRBV5-4 to TRBJ1-1; tentative D gene TRBD1, with 5 bases matching. The source is a man between 18 and 29 years old who received the YFV17D yellow fever vaccine. The DNA sequence is as follows: TGTGCCAGCAGCTTCCCGGGGGGTGAAGCTTTCTTT. It translates as CASSFPGGEAFF.